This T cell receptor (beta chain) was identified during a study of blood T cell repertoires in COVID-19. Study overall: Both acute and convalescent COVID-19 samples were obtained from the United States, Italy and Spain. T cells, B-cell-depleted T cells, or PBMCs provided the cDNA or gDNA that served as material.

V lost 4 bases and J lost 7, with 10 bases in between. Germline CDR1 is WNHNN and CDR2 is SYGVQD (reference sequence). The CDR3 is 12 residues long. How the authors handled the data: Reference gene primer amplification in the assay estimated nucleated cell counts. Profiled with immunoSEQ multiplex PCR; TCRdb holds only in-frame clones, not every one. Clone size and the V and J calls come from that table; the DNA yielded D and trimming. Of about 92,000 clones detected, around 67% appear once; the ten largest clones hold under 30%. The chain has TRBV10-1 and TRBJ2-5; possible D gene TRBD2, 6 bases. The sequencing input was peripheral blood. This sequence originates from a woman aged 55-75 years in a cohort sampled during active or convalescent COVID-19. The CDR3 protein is CASSAPGGTQYF. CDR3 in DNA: TGCGCCAGCAGTGCCCCCGGGGGGACCCAGTACTTC.